This T cell receptor (beta chain) was obtained from a study of CD8 T cells in Susac syndrome. A quantity of roughly 0.5 to 1 ug RNA underwent reverse transcription using random hexamers. MiXCR, applied by TCRdb to the immunoSEQ multiplex PCR reads, yields one record per CDR3 protein. The data hold about 120,000 distinct CDR3 sequences, with over 90% observed a single time. V was cut by 5 bases and J by 0 bases, with 13 bases left in between. The CDR3 extends over 15 amino acids. The V gene's germline CDR1 is SGHVS and CDR2 FQNEAQ. TEMRA cells were enriched by FACS, while CD8+ and CD4+ T cells were obtained through a negative isolation that was performed magnetically.

Sequencing was done on a sample of CD4+ T cells from PBMCs. The receptor was derived from a human donor in good health. The gene calls are TRBV7-8 and TRBJ1-2; no clear D gene. The CDR3 here is CASSLEAASNYGYTF. The CDR3 coding sequence is TGTGCCAGCAGCCTGGAGGCAGCTTCTAACTATGGCTACACCTTC.